This TCR beta chain originates from a study of blood T cell repertoires in COVID-19. Study details: The United States, Italy and Spain supplied acute and convalescent COVID-19 samples. From T cells, B-cell-depleted T cells, or PBMCs came the material, which was cDNA or gDNA.

Source study methods: The authors estimated nucleated cell counts from reference gene primer amplification. Clones were sequenced by immunoSEQ multiplex PCR, and TCRdb holds only the in-frame ones, with some missing. The V and J calls and clone size were taken over from that table, and D and trimming were inferred from the DNA. The sample has roughly 98,000 clones; roughly 92% are singletons. Sequencing input: peripheral blood. The receptor comes from a woman aged 60-70 years with active COVID-19.

The chain's CDR3 is CASSYSRPQPQHF. The CDR3, as DNA: TGTGCCAGCAGTTACTCGAGGCCTCAGCCCCAGCATTTT. The chain uses TRBV6-5 and TRBJ1-5; D is undetermined. Germline assignment: CDR1 MNHEY and CDR2 SVGAGI. V was cut by 0 bases and J by 6 bases, with 6 bases left in between. The CDR3 totals 13 residues.